These T cell receptor beta chains were read from a single sample in a study of identical twins. TCRdb re-derived calls from the 5' RACE reads in MiXCR, one entry per CDR3 protein. In the table there are hundreds of thousands of distinct CDR3 sequences, over 9% of which are singletons. These data were likewise used in another study, on yellow fever vaccine responses in identical twins.

Sequencing was carried out using CD8+ T cells sorted from blood. Receptor source: a woman aged 18 to 35 in good health. CDR3s include the opening cysteine and the closing phenylalanine or tryptophan. D genes are given only for firm matches. Rows give clone size only sometimes, using once, few, many, or a class for an expanded clone.

TGCGCCAGCAGCCGTGACAGGGGAGGGGAGACCCAGTACTTC,CASSRDRGGETQYF,TRBJ2-5,TRBV4-1,few,NA
TGTGCCAGCAGGCAGAATAATGGCTACACCTTC,CASRQNNGYTF,TRBJ1-2,TRBV12-3/TRBV12-4,many,NA
TGCGCCAGTGCTGGGGCCAACGTCCTGACTTTC,CASAGANVLTF,TRBJ2-6,TRBV5-1,NA,NA
TGCAGTGCTAGAGTTCGGTGGGGGTTGCAAGATACGCAGTATTTT,CSARVRWGLQDTQYF,TRBJ2-3,TRBV20-1,NA,NA
TGCGCCAGCAGCTTGGCGGCAGGGGGAGCAGAGACCCAGTACTTC,CASSLAAGGAETQYF,TRBJ2-5,TRBV5-1,NA,TRBD1
TGTGCCAGCAGCCCCGGACAGATCACCTACGAGCAGTACTTC,CASSPGQITYEQYF,TRBJ2-7,TRBV7-9,NA,NA
TGTGCCAGCACCCCTGGCTCCTACAATGAGCAGTTCTTC,CASTPGSYNEQFF,TRBJ2-1,TRBV6-1,few,NA
TGCGCCAGCAGCCCGACAGTCTCCTACAATGAGCAGTTCTTC,CASSPTVSYNEQFF,TRBJ2-1,TRBV5-1,many,NA
TGTGCCAGCAGCGTAGGGACAGGGGGCGCGTTTGGCTACACCTTC,CASSVGTGGAFGYTF,TRBJ1-2,TRBV9,few,TRBD1
TGTGCCAGCAGTATTTCTCAAGCCGGTACGCAGTATTTT,CASSISQAGTQYF,TRBJ2-3,TRBV6-1,NA,NA
TGTGCCAGCAGCCAAGAGGGGACAGGGGTAGTGGCAGATACGCAGTATTTT,CASSQEGTGVVADTQYF,TRBJ2-3,TRBV3-1,NA,TRBD1
TGTGCCAGCACCCAACTGGGAGGGAGTTATGGCTACACCTTC,CASTQLGGSYGYTF,TRBJ1-2,TRBV6-1,NA,NA
TGTGCCAGCAGTACTGGACTAGCGGGAGTAAATGAGCAGTTCTTC,CASSTGLAGVNEQFF,TRBJ2-1,TRBV12-3/TRBV12-4,many,TRBD2
TGTGCCACCAGCACCACACTAGCGGGAGGGCTTGATACGCAGTATTTT,CATSTTLAGGLDTQYF,TRBJ2-3,TRBV15,few,TRBD2
TGTGCCAGCAGGCCACAGGGGTCGGCATACGAGCAGTACTTC,CASRPQGSAYEQYF,TRBJ2-7,TRBV13,NA,TRBD1
TGCAGTGCGGCCCCAGGGTGGACTGAAGCTTTCTTT,CSAAPGWTEAFF,TRBJ1-1,TRBV20-1,NA,NA
TGTGCCACCAGTGCGGGTTCGGGACTAGCGGGAGGCTCGAGCTCCTACAATGAGCAGTTCTTC,CATSAGSGLAGGSSSYNEQFF,TRBJ2-1,TRBV24-1,few,TRBD2
TGTGCCAGCAGTCCGAGCGGCTACTACTTCTACAATGAGCAGTTCTTC,CASSPSGYYFYNEQFF,TRBJ2-1,TRBV28,many,NA
TGTGCCACCAGTGATTTGTTTGGGACAGAGCAGTTCTTC,CATSDLFGTEQFF,TRBJ2-1,TRBV24-1,NA,NA
TGCAGTGCTAGAAATGAGGGGGCTAGCGGGAGTTATGAGCAGTTCTTC,CSARNEGASGSYEQFF,TRBJ2-1,TRBV20-1,NA,TRBD2
TGTGCCACCAGGATGGGCAATGAGCAGTTCTTC,CATRMGNEQFF,TRBJ2-1,TRBV24-1,many,NA
TGCAGTGCGGAGTGGGGCGAGCAGTACTTC,CSAEWGEQYF,TRBJ2-7,TRBV20-1,NA,NA
TGTGCCAGCAGTCCGGGACAGGGAGCTCAGCCCCAGCATTTT,CASSPGQGAQPQHF,TRBJ1-5,TRBV27,few,TRBD1
TGTGCCAGCAACCGGCCCGAGACATTCTCTGGGGCCAACGTCCTGACTTTC,CASNRPETFSGANVLTF,TRBJ2-6,TRBV28,NA,NA
TGCAGTGCTAGAGATCTAAACGGAAACACCATATATTTT,CSARDLNGNTIYF,TRBJ1-3,TRBV20-1,NA,NA
TGTGCCAGCAGTGAAAGGCGGCTAGCGGGAGGCGATTACAATGAGCAGTTCTTC,CASSERRLAGGDYNEQFF,TRBJ2-1,TRBV2,few,TRBD2
TGTGCCAACCAAGAGGACACCTATGGCTACACCTTC,CANQEDTYGYTF,TRBJ1-2,TRBV28,few,NA
TGTGCCAGCAGCCACCCCGGGATGAACACTGAAGCTTTCTTT,CASSHPGMNTEAFF,TRBJ1-1,TRBV28,many,NA
TGCGCCAGCAGCCAAGACGGGTTGGCGGGATGGGAGACCCAGTACTTC,CASSQDGLAGWETQYF,TRBJ2-5,TRBV4-1,many,NA
TGTGCCAGCAGTCCACCCCGGACTAGCGGAGAATCCTACAATGAGCAGTTCTTC,CASSPPRTSGESYNEQFF,TRBJ2-1,TRBV27,few,TRBD2
TGTGCCAGCAGGCTAAACAGGGGGCTTCGCACAGATACGCAGTATTTT,CASRLNRGLRTDTQYF,TRBJ2-3,TRBV5-6,NA,TRBD1
TGTGCCAGCAGTCAAAACAGGGGAAGCTCCTACAATGAGCAGTTCTTC,CASSQNRGSSYNEQFF,TRBJ2-1,TRBV28,few,TRBD1
TGTGCCAGCCCTCCGACAGGAACCGCCTTAGATACGCAGTATTTT,CASPPTGTALDTQYF,TRBJ2-3,TRBV7-8,few,NA
TGTGCCAGCAGTTTCGGGCAGATCTCCTACGAGCAGTACTTC,CASSFGQISYEQYF,TRBJ2-7,TRBV28,NA,NA
TGTGCCAGCAGCTTGGATGGATGGGGATGGGCCACTGAAGCTTTCTTT,CASSLDGWGWATEAFF,TRBJ1-1,TRBV5-8,NA,NA
TGCAGTGCTACCTTGGTTGACACCGGGGAGCTGTTTTTT,CSATLVDTGELFF,TRBJ2-2,TRBV20-1,NA,NA
TGTGCCAGCAGCTTACGTCCAGGTCTGGATGGCTACACCTTC,CASSLRPGLDGYTF,TRBJ1-2,TRBV7-9,few,NA
TGTGCCACCAGCAGAGAAGGGACTGGATACGAGCAGTACTTC,CATSREGTGYEQYF,TRBJ2-7,TRBV15,many,NA
TGTGCCAGCAGCCCCCGGGGTAGCGGCATGTACAATGAGCAGTTCTTC,CASSPRGSGMYNEQFF,TRBJ2-1,TRBV11-3,NA,NA
TGTGCCAGCAGCCAAGAGGGGGGAGTGGCTGAAGCTTTCTTT,CASSQEGGVAEAFF,TRBJ1-1,TRBV3-1,NA,NA
TGCAGCGTTGAAGATTGGGACAGGAGCCAAGAGACCCAGTACTTC,CSVEDWDRSQETQYF,TRBJ2-5,TRBV29-1,many,TRBD1
TGTGCCAGCGGGACCAAGTGGAGCTCTGGGGCCAACGTCCTGACTTTC,CASGTKWSSGANVLTF,TRBJ2-6,TRBV28,few,NA
TGTGCCAGCAGTTTGACCTCAGGGGAGCTGTTTTTT,CASSLTSGELFF,TRBJ2-2,TRBV12-3/TRBV12-4,few,NA
TGTGCCAGCAGCTTTTGGGCTAGCGGAGACACAGATACGCAGTATTTT,CASSFWASGDTDTQYF,TRBJ2-3,TRBV5-6,many,TRBD2
TGCGCCAGCAGCACGCGGACTGGCCTCTCCTACAATGAGCAGTTCTTC,CASSTRTGLSYNEQFF,TRBJ2-1,TRBV5-1,NA,NA
TGCAGTGCTAAGAGCAGAATCGGCGGAAACAATGAGCAGTTCTTC,CSAKSRIGGNNEQFF,TRBJ2-1,TRBV20-1,few,NA
TGCAGTGCTCAAAGGCTGAACACCGGGGAGCTGTTTTTT,CSAQRLNTGELFF,TRBJ2-2,TRBV20-1,few,NA
TGTGCCAGCAGTTTGTGGTTTAACAGAAAAGGACACGGGACCTACGAGCAGTACTTC,CASSLWFNRKGHGTYEQYF,TRBJ2-7,TRBV12-3/TRBV12-4,few,NA
TGTGCCACCAGTGATAGGACTAGCAGATACACAGATACGCAGTATTTT,CATSDRTSRYTDTQYF,TRBJ2-3,TRBV24-1,NA,TRBD2
TGTGCCAGCAGTTTAGGTGCAGGGTTAGAAAAACTGTTTTTT,CASSLGAGLEKLFF,TRBJ1-4,TRBV28,few,NA
TGTGCCAGCAGTGGTCTGGGTGGAACTAATGAAAAACTGTTTTTT,CASSGLGGTNEKLFF,TRBJ1-4,TRBV6-1,few,NA
TGCAGTGCTAGGCCAGTCACAGACACCGGGGAGCTGTTTTTT,CSARPVTDTGELFF,TRBJ2-2,TRBV20-1,few,NA